The present entry profiles one T cell receptor (beta chain) with its context. RNA transcripts gave rise to amplified TCR beta CDR3 regions. Initially, a first-round RT-PCR of the TCR CDR3 employed the HTBI primer set. TCRdb reprocessed the multiplex PCR reads with MiXCR, giving one entry per CDR3 protein. This sample yields some 500,000 distinct CDR3 sequences, of which around a quarter are seen a single time; 11% belongs to the top ten. The length of the CDR3 is 15 residues. Germline-derived CDR1 and CDR2 are MNHEY and SVGAGI. The ends were cut back, 3 bases at V and 4 bases at J, with 13 bases in the middle. The data originate from a study of T cells in Graves' hyperthyroidism and ophthalmopathy. The study left out patients who had uncontrolled infection, other autoimmune disease, pregnancy or lactation. The authors obtained PBMCs from more than 9.5 ml of fresh peripheral blood.

The clonotype originates from a young woman with Graves' ophthalmopathy. The sequenced sample consisted of blood. The chain combines TRBV6-5 with TRBJ1-3; D gene ambiguous. CDR3 sequence: CASSYSQTTGNTIYF. The DNA of the CDR3 is TGTGCCAGCAGTTATTCCCAAACTACGGGAAACACCATATATTTT.